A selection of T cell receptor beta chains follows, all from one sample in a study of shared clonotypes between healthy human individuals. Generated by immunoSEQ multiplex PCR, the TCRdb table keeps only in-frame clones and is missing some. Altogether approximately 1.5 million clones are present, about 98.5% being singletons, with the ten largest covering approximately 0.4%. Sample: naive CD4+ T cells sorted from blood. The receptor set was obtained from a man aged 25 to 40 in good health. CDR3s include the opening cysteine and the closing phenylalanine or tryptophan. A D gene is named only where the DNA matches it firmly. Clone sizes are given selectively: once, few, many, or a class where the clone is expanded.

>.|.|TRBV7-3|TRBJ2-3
CASSLTPLQDRDTQYF
TGTGCCAGCAGCTTAACCCCTTTGCAGGATCGGGATACGCAGTATTTT
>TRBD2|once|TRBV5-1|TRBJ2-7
CASSPGLAVSSYEQYF
TGCGCCAGCAGCCCCGGACTAGCGGTTAGCTCCTACGAGCAGTACTTC
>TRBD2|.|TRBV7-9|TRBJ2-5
CASSPGLAAGETQYF
TGTGCCAGCAGCCCTGGACTAGCGGCAGGGGAGACCCAGTACTTC
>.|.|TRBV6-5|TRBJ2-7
CASSPSDRFYEQYF
TGTGCCAGCAGCCCCAGCGACAGATTCTACGAGCAGTACTTC
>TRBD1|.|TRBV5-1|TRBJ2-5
CASSLGQVQETQYF
TGCGCCAGCAGCCTGGGACAGGTCCAAGAGACCCAGTACTTC
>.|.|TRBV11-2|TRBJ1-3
CASSLVQGYIGNTIYF
TGTGCCAGCAGCTTAGTTCAGGGATACATAGGAAACACCATATATTTT
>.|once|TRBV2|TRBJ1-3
CASSGTGNTIYF
TGTGCCAGCAGTGGGACAGGAAACACCATATATTTT
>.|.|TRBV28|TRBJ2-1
CASSLFGASSYNEQFF
TGTGCCAGCAGTTTATTCGGCGCGAGCTCCTACAATGAGCAGTTCTTC
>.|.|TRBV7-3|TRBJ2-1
CASSLGASAHNEQFF
TGTGCCAGCAGCTTAGGGGCTAGTGCCCACAATGAGCAGTTCTTC
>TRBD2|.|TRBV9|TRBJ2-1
CASSVRSLAGGGEQFF
TGTGCCAGCAGCGTTCGAAGTCTAGCGGGAGGTGGGGAGCAGTTCTTC
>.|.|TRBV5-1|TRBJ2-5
CASSETGVQTQYF
TGCGCCAGCAGCGAGACGGGGGTACAGACCCAGTACTTC
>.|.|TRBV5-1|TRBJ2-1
CASSLTADRDYNEQFF
TGCGCCAGCAGCTTGACTGCGGACAGAGATTACAATGAGCAGTTCTTC
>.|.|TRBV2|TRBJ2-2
CASMRRGITGELFF
TGTGCCAGCATGCGGAGGGGGATCACCGGGGAGCTGTTTTTT
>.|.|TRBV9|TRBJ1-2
CASSVGGAELYGYTF
TGTGCCAGCAGCGTAGGAGGGGCAGAGCTCTATGGCTACACCTTC
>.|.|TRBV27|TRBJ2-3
CASSSPPGKTSQYF
TGTGCCAGCAGTTCCCCCCCGGGAAAGACCTCGCAGTATTTT
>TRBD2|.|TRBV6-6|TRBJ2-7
CASSGTSFYEQYF
TGTGCCAGCAGCGGGACTAGCTTCTACGAGCAGTACTTC
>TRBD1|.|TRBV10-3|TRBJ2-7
CAISERDRAPEQYF
TGTGCCATCAGTGAGCGGGACAGGGCGCCCGAGCAGTACTTC
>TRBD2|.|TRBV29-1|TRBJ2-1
CSQTGGVGLAPGNEQFF
TGCAGCCAGACCGGAGGGGTGGGACTAGCCCCAGGCAATGAGCAGTTCTTC
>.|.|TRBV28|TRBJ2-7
CASSTTGVSYEQYF
TGTGCCAGCAGTACCACGGGCGTCTCCTACGAGCAGTACTTC
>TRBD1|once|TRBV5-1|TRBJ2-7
CASSWELGTGKDEQYF
TGCGCCAGCAGCTGGGAGTTGGGGACAGGGAAGGACGAGCAGTACTTC
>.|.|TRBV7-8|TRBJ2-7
CASSYGNRQATYEQYF
TGTGCCAGCAGCTACGGTAACCGACAGGCAACCTACGAGCAGTACTTC
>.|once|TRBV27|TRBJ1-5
CASSLVGMSNQPQHF
TGTGCCAGCAGTTTAGTGGGGATGAGCAATCAGCCCCAGCATTTT
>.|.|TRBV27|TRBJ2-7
CASSLAGTYEQYF
TGTGCCAGCAGTTTGGCGGGGACTTACGAGCAGTACTTC
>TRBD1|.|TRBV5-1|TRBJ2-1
CASSLGQGVQYNEQFF
TGCGCCAGCAGCTTGGGACAGGGGGTTCAATACAATGAGCAGTTCTTC
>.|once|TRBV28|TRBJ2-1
CASSPGGESYNEQFF
TGTGCCAGCAGCCCTGGAGGAGAGTCCTACAATGAGCAGTTCTTC
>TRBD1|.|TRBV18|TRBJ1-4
CASSTGTGQGLFF
TGTGCCAGCTCAACGGGGACAGGTCAAGGACTGTTTTTT
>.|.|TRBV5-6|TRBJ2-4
CASSLVGHEDKNIQYF
TGTGCCAGCAGCTTGGTCGGACATGAGGACAAAAACATTCAGTACTTC
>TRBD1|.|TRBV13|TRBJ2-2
CASSLGWGTGESGELFF
TGTGCCAGCAGCTTAGGCTGGGGGACAGGGGAGTCCGGGGAGCTGTTTTTT
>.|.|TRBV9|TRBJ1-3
CASSARGRTSGNTIYF
TGTGCCAGCAGCGCGAGAGGACGGACCTCTGGAAACACCATATATTTT
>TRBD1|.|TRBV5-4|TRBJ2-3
CASSSRTGAGTDTQYF
TGTGCCAGCAGCTCAAGAACAGGGGCCGGCACAGATACGCAGTATTTT
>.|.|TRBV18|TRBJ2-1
CASSLELISYNEQFF
TGTGCCAGCTCACTTGAGCTGATCTCCTACAATGAGCAGTTCTTC
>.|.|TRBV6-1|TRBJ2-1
CASSVGPRAYNEQFF
TGTGCCAGCAGTGTAGGCCCCCGGGCCTACAATGAGCAGTTCTTC
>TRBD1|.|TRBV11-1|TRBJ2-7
CASSFRDSLREQYF
TGTGCCAGCAGCTTCCGGGACAGCCTTCGGGAGCAGTACTTC
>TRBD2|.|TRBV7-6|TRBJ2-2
CASSSLAGGAGELFF
TGTGCCAGCAGCTCGCTAGCGGGAGGGGCTGGGGAGCTGTTTTTT
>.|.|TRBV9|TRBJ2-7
CASSGDNTYEQYF
TGTGCCAGCAGCGGGGACAACACCTACGAGCAGTACTTC
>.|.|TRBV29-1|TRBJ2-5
CSGAKGGGETQYF
TGCAGCGGCGCAAAGGGGGGTGGAGAGACCCAGTACTTC
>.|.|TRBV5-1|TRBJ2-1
CASSRDQSSYNEQFF
TGCGCCAGCAGCCGAGACCAGAGCTCCTACAATGAGCAGTTCTTC
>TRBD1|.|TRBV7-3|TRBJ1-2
CASSPGQGNYGYTF
TGTGCCAGCAGCCCTGGACAGGGGAACTATGGCTACACCTTC
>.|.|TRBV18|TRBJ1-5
CASSPRARNSNQPQHF
TGTGCCAGCTCACCCCGGGCCCGAAATAGCAATCAGCCCCAGCATTTT
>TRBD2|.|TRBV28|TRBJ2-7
CASSRSSGSFSYEQYF
TGTGCCAGCAGTCGATCTAGCGGGAGTTTCTCCTACGAGCAGTACTTC
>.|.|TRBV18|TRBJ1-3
CASSQTSGSGNTIYF
TGTGCCAGCTCACAGACATCGGGCTCTGGAAACACCATATATTTT
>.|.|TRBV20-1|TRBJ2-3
CSAPMADTQYF
TGCAGTGCCCCCATGGCAGATACGCAGTATTTT
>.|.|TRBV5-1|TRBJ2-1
CASSLDSQSSYNEQFF
TGCGCCAGCAGCCTGGACAGTCAATCTTCCTACAATGAGCAGTTCTTC
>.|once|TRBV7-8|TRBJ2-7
CASSLRGNEQYF
TGTGCCAGCAGCTTAAGGGGAAACGAGCAGTACTTC
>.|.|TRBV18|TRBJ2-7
CASSPLAGTYEQYF
TGTGCCAGCTCACCACTTGCAGGGACCTACGAGCAGTACTTC
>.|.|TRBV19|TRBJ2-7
CASGEDPHYEQYF
TGTGCCAGTGGGGAAGATCCCCACTACGAGCAGTACTTC
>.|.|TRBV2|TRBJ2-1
CASNARRQVGSNEQFF
TGTGCCAGCAATGCGCGGCGACAGGTGGGGTCCAATGAGCAGTTCTTC
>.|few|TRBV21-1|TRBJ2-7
CASSKGRREAEGEQYF
TGTGCCAGCAGCAAAGGGCGGCGGGAGGCAGAGGGCGAGCAGTACTTC
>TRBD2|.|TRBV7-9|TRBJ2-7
CASSLVQGIAGAPYEQYF
TGTGCCAGCAGCTTAGTACAGGGGATAGCGGGAGCACCCTACGAGCAGTACTTC